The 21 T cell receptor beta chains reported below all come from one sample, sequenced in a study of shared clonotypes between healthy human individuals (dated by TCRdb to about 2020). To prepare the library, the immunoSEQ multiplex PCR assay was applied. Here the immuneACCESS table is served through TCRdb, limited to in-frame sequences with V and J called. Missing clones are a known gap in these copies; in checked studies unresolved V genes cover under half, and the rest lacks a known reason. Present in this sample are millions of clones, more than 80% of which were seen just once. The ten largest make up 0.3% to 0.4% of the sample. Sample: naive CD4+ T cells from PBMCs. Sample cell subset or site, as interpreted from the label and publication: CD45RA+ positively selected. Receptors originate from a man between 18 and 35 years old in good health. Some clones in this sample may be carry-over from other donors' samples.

The CDR3 here is CSVEDRRGTDTQYF. The CDR3 nucleotides are TGCAGCGTTGAAGATCGGCGCGGCACAGATACGCAGTATTTT. The rearrangement links TRBV29-1 to TRBJ2-3; D ambiguous. Germline-derived CDR1 and CDR2 are SQVTM and ANQGSEA. The CDR3 extends over 14 amino acids. The V end lost 0 bases, the J end lost 1 base, and 8 bases lay between the germline ends.

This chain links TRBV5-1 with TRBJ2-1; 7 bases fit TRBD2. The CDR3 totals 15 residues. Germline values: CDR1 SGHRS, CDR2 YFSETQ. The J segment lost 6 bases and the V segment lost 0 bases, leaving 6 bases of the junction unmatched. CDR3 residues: CASSLVASGTNEQFF. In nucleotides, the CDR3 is TGCGCCAGCAGCTTGGTGGCTAGCGGAACCAATGAGCAGTTCTTC.

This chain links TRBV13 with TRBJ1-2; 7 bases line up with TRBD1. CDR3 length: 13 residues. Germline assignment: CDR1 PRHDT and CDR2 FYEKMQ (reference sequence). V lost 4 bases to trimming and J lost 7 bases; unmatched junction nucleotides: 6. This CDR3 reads CASSSRQGGGYTF. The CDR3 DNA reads TGTGCCAGCAGCTCTCGACAGGGCGGTGGCTACACCTTC.

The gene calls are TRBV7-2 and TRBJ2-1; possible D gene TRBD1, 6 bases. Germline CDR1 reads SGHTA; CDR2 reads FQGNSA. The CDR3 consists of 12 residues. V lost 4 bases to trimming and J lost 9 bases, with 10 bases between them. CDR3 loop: CASSWTAGEQFF. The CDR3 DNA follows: TGTGCCAGCAGCTGGACAGCAGGTGAGCAGTTCTTC.

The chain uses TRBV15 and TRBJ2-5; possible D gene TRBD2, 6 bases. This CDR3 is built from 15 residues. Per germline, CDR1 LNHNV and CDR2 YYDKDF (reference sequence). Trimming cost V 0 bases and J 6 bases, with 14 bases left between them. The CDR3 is CATSRDGGTSKTQYF. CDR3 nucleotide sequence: TGTGCCACCAGCAGAGATGGGGGGACGTCGAAGACCCAGTACTTC.

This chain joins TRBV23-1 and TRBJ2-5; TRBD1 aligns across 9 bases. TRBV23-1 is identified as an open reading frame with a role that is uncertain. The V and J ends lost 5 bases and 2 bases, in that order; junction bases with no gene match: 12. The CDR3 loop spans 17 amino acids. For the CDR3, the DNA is TGCGCCAGCAGTTCCGGGACAGGGTTCTCCGGGCAAGAGACCCAGTACTTC. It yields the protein CASSSGTGFSGQETQYF.

The chain's CDR3 is CASRAGRGWFTEAFF. DNA of the CDR3: TGTGCCAGCAGAGCCGGCAGGGGGTGGTTCACTGAAGCTTTCTTT. The V gene is TRBV28, the J gene TRBJ1-1, with 7 bases aligning to TRBD1. CDR1 is MDHEN and CDR2 is SYDVKM in the germline V gene. The CDR3 has 15 residues. Trimming took 6 bases from V and 4 from J; bases not matched to a gene: 11.

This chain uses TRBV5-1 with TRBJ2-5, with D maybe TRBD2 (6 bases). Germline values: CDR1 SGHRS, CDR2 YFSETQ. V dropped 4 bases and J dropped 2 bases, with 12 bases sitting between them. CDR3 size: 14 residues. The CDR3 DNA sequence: TGCGCCAGCAGCATTTTAGCGGCTCAAGAGACCCAGTACTTC. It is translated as CASSILAAQETQYF.

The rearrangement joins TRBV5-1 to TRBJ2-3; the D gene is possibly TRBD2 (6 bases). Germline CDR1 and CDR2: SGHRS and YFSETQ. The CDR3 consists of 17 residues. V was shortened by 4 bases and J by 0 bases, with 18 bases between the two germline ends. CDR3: CASSPGISGTSTDTQYF. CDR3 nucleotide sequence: TGCGCCAGCAGCCCAGGGATTAGCGGAACTAGCACAGATACGCAGTATTTT.

The CDR3: CASSLIAANTEAFF. CDR3 nucleotides: TGTGCCAGCAGCTTGATAGCAGCGAACACTGAAGCTTTCTTT. The genes are TRBV5-6 and TRBJ1-1, with D unresolved. Germline-derived CDR1 and CDR2 are SGHDT and YYEEEE. The CDR3 runs 14 residues. The V gene lost 1 base and the J gene lost 1 base, with 8 bases spanning the gap.

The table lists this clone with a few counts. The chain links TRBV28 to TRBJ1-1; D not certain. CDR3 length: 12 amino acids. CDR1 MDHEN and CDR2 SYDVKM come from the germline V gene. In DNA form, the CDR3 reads TGTGTCACCCTGTATAGGGAAACTGAAGCTTTCTTT. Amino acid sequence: CVTLYRETEAFF. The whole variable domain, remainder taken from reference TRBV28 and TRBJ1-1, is DVKVTQSSRYLVKRTGEKVFLECVQDMDHENMFWYRQDPGLGLRLIYFSYDVKMKEKGDIPEGYSVSREKKERFSLILESASTNQTSMYLCVTLYRETEAFFGQGTRLTVV.

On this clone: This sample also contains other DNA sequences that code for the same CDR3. This CDR3 reads CSAQGDTQYF. CDR3 sequence (DNA): TGCAGCGCCCAAGGGGATACGCAGTATTTT. The chain uses TRBV29-1 and TRBJ2-3; the D is unclear. Per germline, CDR1 SQVTM and CDR2 ANQGSEA. Trimming took off 7 bases at V and 6 bases at J, with 8 bases between the two ends. This CDR3 region has 10 residues.

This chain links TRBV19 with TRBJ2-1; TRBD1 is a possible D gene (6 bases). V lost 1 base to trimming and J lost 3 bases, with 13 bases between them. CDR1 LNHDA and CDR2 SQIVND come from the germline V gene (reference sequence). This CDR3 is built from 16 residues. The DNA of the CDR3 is TGTGCCAGTAGTATAGGGCAGGGGACGTACTACAATGAGCAGTTCTTC. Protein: CASSIGQGTYYNEQFF.

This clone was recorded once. The CDR3 DNA reads as TGCGCCAGCAGGGAGAGTTACTCCTACAATGAGCAGTTCTTC. Translated, it gives CASRESYSYNEQFF. This chain connects TRBV5-1 to TRBJ2-1; D not certain. V gave up 5 bases and J gave up 0 bases, with 9 bases separating them. The CDR3 consists of 14 residues. Germline V lookup: CDR1 SGHRS, CDR2 YFSETQ.

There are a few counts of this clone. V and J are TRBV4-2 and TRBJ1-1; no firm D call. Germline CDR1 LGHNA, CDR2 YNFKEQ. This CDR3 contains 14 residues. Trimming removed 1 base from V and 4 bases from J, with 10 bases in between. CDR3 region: CASSQVPGSTEAFF. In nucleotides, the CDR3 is TGTGCCAGCAGCCAAGTTCCCGGGAGCACTGAAGCTTTCTTT.

CDR3 in amino acids: CASSTRLGTDTQYF. As DNA, the CDR3 is TGTGCCAGCAGCACACGACTAGGCACAGATACGCAGTATTTT. The chain links TRBV7-9 to TRBJ2-3; D is possibly TRBD2 (6 bases). CDR1 is SEHNR, CDR2 FQNEAQ, per germline (reference sequence). V gave up 5 bases and J gave up 1 base, with 10 bases separating them. This CDR3 is 14 amino acids long.

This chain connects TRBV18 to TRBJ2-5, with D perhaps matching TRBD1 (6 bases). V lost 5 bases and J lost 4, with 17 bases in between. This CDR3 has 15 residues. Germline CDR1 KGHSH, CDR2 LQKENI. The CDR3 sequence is CASSGLTGTGETQYF. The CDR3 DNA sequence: TGTGCCAGCTCAGGACTTACAGGGACCGGAGAGACCCAGTACTTC.

The CDR3 loop reads CASTLLVVNTEAFF. CDR3 nucleotides: TGTGCCAGCACGCTGTTGGTTGTGAACACTGAAGCTTTCTTT. This chain uses TRBV6-1 with TRBJ1-1; D call uncertain. The CDR3 is 14 amino acids. CDR1 is MNHNS and CDR2 is SASEGT in the germline V gene. V dropped 7 bases and J dropped 0 bases, with 12 bases sitting between them.

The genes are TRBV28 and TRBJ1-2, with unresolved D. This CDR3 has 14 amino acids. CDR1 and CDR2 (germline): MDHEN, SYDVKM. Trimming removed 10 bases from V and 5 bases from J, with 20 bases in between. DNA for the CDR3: TGTGCCACCCACCTCTCGGGCAGAATTTATGGCTACACCTTC. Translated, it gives CATHLSGRIYGYTF.

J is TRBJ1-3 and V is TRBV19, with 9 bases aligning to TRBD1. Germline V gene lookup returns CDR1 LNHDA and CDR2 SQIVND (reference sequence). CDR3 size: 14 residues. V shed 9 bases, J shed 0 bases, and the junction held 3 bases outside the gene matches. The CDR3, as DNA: TGTGCCAGCCGGGACAGGGTCTCTGGAAACACCATATATTTT. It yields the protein CASRDRVSGNTIYF.

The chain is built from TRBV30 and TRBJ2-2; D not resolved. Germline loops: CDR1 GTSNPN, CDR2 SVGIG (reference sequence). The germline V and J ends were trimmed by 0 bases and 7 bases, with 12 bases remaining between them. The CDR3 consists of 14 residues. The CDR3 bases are TGTGCCTGGAGTGTCTCATGGCGTAGCGGGGAGCTGTTTTTT. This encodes CAWSVSWRSGELFF.